Presented here are 7 T cell receptor beta chains from one specimen sequenced in a study of blood T cell repertoires in COVID-19. The table came from immunoSEQ multiplex PCR; TCRdb's copy has only in-frame clones and leaves some out. The sample has fewer than 250,000 clones; 75% to 85% are singletons. Specimen: peripheral blood. All receptors derive from a woman aged 70-85 years with acute or convalescent COVID-19.

The chain employs TRBV18 and TRBJ1-3; D ambiguous. The V and J ends lost 4 bases and 2 bases respectively, with 12 bases between them. The CDR3 is made up of 15 amino acids. Per the germline V gene, CDR1 is KGHSH and CDR2 is LQKENI. The CDR3 DNA sequence: TGTGCCAGCTCACAGGCATCGGGGACTGGAAACACCATATATTTT. It specifies CASSQASGTGNTIYF. Full variable domain (outside the CDR3, taken from reference TRBV18 and TRBJ1-3): NAGVMQNPRHLVRRRGQEARLRCSPMKGHSHVYWYRQLPEEGLKFMVYLQKENIIDESGMPKERFSAEFPKEGPSILRIQQVVRGDSAAYFCASSQASGTGNTIYFGEGSWLTVV.

The CDR3 coding sequence is TGTGCCAGCTCCCCTGCTGCTACGAGCTCCTACAATGAGCAGTTCTTC. Its translation: CASSPAATSSYNEQFF. The chain combines TRBV7-2 with TRBJ2-1; D remains unclear. V was shortened by 8 bases and J by 0 bases, with 17 bases between the two germline ends. This CDR3 comprises 16 residues. The germline gives CDR1 SGHTA, CDR2 FQGNSA.

The J gene is TRBJ2-7, the V gene TRBV10-3; 7 nucleotides match TRBD2. Germline V lookup: CDR1 ENHRY, CDR2 SYGVKD. The CDR3 totals 16 residues. V lost 0 bases, J lost 2 bases, and 7 bases stayed unmatched. Written as DNA, the CDR3 is TGTGCCATCAGTGAGTCTGCAGGGAGGGGCCCCTACGAGCAGTACTTC. Its protein is CAISESAGRGPYEQYF.

The chain couples TRBV12-3 or TRBV12-4 to TRBJ1-3; unclear D gene. Deletions cut 8 bases from V and 0 bases from J, with 8 bases between. The CDR3 is 13 amino acids. DNA of the CDR3: TGTGCCAGCTTCTATTACTCTGGAAACACCATATATTTT. It codes for CASFYYSGNTIYF.

The chain combines TRBV24-1 with TRBJ1-5; D not resolved. The CDR3 extends over 13 amino acids. Germline-derived CDR1 and CDR2 are KGHDR and SFDVKD. V shed 7 bases and J shed 7 bases, with 13 bases lying between them. As DNA, the CDR3 is TGTGCCACCAGCGAACCCGGCGGGCAGCCCCAGCATTTT. As protein: CATSEPGGQPQHF.

The chain has TRBV19 and TRBJ1-5, with D possibly TRBD1 on 6 matching bases. Trimming pared 4 bases from V and 9 bases from J, leaving 13 bases between. The germline gives CDR1 LNHDA, CDR2 SQIVND (reference sequence). This CDR3 is 13 amino acids long. Written as DNA, the CDR3 is TGTGCCAGTAGTACTCTGGGGGGGCCGCCCCAGCATTTT. Its translation is CASSTLGGPPQHF. Looking up the rest from reference TRBV19 and TRBJ1-5 gives the full variable domain: DGGITQSPKYLFRKEGQNVTLSCEQNLNHDAMYWYRQDPGQGLRLIYYSQIVNDFQKGDIAEGYSVSREKKESFPLTVTSAQKNPTAFYLCASSTLGGPPQHFGDGTRLSIL.

The J gene is TRBJ2-1, the V gene TRBV4-3; 9 bases line up with TRBD2. Germline CDR1 LGHNA, CDR2 YSLEER. Trimming removed 1 base from V and 4 bases from J; junction bases left unmatched: 5. This CDR3 spans 16 amino acids. The chain's CDR3 is CASSQVLAGNYNEQFF. Written as DNA, the CDR3 is TGCGCCAGCAGCCAAGTGCTAGCGGGGAATTACAATGAGCAGTTCTTC.